This T cell receptor beta chain was recovered during a study of identical twins. TCRdb redid the calling of the 5' RACE reads with MiXCR, one entry per CDR3 protein. The profile shows some 320,000 distinct CDR3 sequences, about 12% of them singletons. This clonotype was picked up many times. What it binds is unknown. Regarding the study as a whole: With monozygotic twins, out-of-frame TCR alpha sharing exceeded what models estimated. For cord blood, abundant beta clonotypes had fewer insertions, unlike memory repertoires, which showed none. Rather than following the same donors, the conclusions depended on cross-sectional statistical analysis.

Germline trimming cut 5 bases from V and 3 bases from J; bases unmatched to any gene: 8. CDR3 length: 16 residues. Germline values: CDR1 SEHNR, CDR2 FQNEAQ (reference sequence). These data are also associated with another study on yellow fever vaccine responses in identical twins.

Input material: CD8+ T cells sorted from blood. The receptor's source is a woman younger than 30 in good health. J is TRBJ2-4 and V is TRBV7-9; 9 nucleotides match TRBD2. Here the CDR3 reads CASSPTSGEDKNIQYF. DNA for the CDR3: TGTGCCAGCAGCCCGACTAGCGGAGAGGACAAAAACATTCAGTACTTC.